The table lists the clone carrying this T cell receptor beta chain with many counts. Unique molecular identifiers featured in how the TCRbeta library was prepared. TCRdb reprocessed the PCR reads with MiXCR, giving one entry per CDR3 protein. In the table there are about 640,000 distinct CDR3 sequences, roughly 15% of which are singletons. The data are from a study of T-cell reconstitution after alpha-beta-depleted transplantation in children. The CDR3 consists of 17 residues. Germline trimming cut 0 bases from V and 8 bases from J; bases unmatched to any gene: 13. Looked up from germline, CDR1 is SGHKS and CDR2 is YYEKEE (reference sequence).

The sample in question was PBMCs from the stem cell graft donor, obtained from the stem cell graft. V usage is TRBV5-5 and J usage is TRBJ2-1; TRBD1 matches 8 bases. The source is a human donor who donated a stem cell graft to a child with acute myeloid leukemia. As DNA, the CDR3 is TGTGCCAGCAGCTTGGGAGCAGGGGGCGATTTTGTGTATGAGCAGTTCTTC. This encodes CASSLGAGGDFVYEQFF. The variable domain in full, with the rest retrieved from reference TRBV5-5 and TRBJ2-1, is DAGVTQSPTHLIKTRGQQVTLRCSPISGHKSVSWYQQVLGQGPQFIFQYYEKEERGRGNFPDRFSARQFPNYSSELNVNALLLGDSALYLCASSLGAGGDFVYEQFFGPGTRLTVL.